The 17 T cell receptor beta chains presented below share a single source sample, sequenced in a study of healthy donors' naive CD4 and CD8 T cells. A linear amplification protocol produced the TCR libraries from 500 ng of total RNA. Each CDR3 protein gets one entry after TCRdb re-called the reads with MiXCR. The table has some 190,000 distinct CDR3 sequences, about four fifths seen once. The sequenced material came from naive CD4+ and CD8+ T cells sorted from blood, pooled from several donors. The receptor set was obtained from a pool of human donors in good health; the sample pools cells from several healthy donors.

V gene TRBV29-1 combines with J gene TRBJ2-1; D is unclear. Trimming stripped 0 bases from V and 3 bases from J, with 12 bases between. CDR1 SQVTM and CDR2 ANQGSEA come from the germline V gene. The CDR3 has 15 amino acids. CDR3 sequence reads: CSVEDDAAVYNEQFF. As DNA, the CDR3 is TGCAGCGTTGAAGATGACGCCGCGGTCTACAATGAGCAGTTCTTC.

CDR3 protein: CASSRRLTNTGELFF. The CDR3 nucleotides read TGTGCCAGCAGCCGAAGACTCACGAACACCGGGGAGCTGTTTTTT. The chain recombines TRBV7-6 with TRBJ2-2; D remains ambiguous. CDR1 is SGHVS and CDR2 is FNYEAQ in the germline V gene. The CDR3 is made up of 15 amino acids. The V end was cut by 5 bases, the J end by 0 bases, with 10 bases between.

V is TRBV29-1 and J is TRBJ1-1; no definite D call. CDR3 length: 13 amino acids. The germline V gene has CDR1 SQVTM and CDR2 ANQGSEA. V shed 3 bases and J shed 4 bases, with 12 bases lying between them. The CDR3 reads CSVEGKYGTEAFF. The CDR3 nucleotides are TGCAGCGTTGAGGGGAAGTACGGCACTGAAGCTTTCTTT.

Here the CDR3 DNA reads TGTGCCAGTAGTATAGGAGCGGACGAGCAGTACTTC. It encodes CASSIGADEQYF. The rearrangement links TRBV19 to TRBJ2-7, with D possibly being TRBD2 (5 bases). The CDR3 has 12 residues. Trimming removed 1 base from V and 5 bases from J, with 6 bases in between. Germline CDR1 LNHDA, CDR2 SQIVND (reference sequence).

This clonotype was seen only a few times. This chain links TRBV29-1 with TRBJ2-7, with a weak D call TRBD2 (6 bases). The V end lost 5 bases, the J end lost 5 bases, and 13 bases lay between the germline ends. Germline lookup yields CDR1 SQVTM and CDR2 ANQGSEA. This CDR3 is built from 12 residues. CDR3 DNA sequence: TGCAGCGTTCCCGGAGGGGTTAACGAGCAGTACTTC. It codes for CSVPGGVNEQYF.

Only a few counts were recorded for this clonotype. As DNA, the CDR3 is TGTGCCAGTAGTACGGGGTTGAACACTGAAGCTTTCTTT. Encoded protein: CASSTGLNTEAFF. The rearrangement joins TRBV19 to TRBJ1-1; D gene ambiguous. The CDR3 totals 13 residues. Germline lookup yields CDR1 LNHDA and CDR2 SQIVND (reference sequence). The ends were cut back, 4 bases at V and 0 bases at J, with 6 bases in the middle.

CDR3 region: CASRSGNTIYF. The CDR3 nucleotides read TGTGCCAGCAGGTCTGGAAACACCATATATTTT. The gene calls are TRBV6-5 and TRBJ1-3; D call uncertain. Germline CDR1 reads MNHEY; CDR2 reads SVGAGI. Between the trimmed V and J ends, which lost 6 bases and 1 base, there was a span of 1 base. This CDR3 region has 11 residues.

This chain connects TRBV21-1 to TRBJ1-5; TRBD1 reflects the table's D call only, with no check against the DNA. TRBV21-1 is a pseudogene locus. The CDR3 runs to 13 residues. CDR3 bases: TGTGCCAGCAGAAGACAGGGGCGTCAGCCCCAGCATTTT. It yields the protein CASRRQGRQPQHF.

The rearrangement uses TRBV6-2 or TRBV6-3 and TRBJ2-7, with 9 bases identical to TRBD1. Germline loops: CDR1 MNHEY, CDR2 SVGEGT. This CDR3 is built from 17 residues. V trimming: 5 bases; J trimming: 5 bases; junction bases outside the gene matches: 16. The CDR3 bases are TGTGCCAGCAGTAGTACACCGGGACAGGGACGAGGGGACGAGCAGTACTTC. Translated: CASSSTPGQGRGDEQYF.

Here the CDR3 reads CASSIDTAGGSTGELFF. CDR3 coding DNA: TGTGCCAGTAGTATAGACACAGCGGGAGGGTCCACCGGGGAGCTGTTTTTT. The genes are TRBV19 and TRBJ2-2, with TRBD2 identical over 10 bases. The CDR3 has 17 residues. The V and J ends lost 0 bases and 4 bases, in that order; junction bases with no gene match: 5. Germline CDR1 LNHDA, CDR2 SQIVND (reference sequence). Combining the CDR3 with reference TRBV19 and TRBJ2-2 gives the whole variable domain DGGITQSPKYLFRKEGQNVTLSCEQNLNHDAMYWYRQDPGQGLRLIYYSQIVNDFQKGDIAEGYSVSREKKESFPLTVTSAQKNPTAFYLCASSIDTAGGSTGELFFGEGSRLTVL.

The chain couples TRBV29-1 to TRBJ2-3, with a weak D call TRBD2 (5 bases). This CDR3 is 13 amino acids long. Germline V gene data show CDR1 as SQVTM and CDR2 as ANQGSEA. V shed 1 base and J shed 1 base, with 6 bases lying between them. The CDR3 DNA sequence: TGCAGCGTTGAAGCAGCGGGCACAGATACGCAGTATTTT. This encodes CSVEAAGTDTQYF.

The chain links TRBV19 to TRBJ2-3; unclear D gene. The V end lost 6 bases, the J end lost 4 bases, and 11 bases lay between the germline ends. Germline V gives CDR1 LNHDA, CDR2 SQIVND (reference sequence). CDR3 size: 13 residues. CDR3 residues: CASRTGRADTQYF. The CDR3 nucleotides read TGTGCCAGTAGAACCGGGCGAGCAGATACGCAGTATTTT.

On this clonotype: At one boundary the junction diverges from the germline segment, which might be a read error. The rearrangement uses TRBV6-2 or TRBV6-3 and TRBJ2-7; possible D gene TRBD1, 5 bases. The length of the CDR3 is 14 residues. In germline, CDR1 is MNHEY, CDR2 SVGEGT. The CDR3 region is CASSYRGVTYERYF. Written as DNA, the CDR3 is TGTGCCAGCAGTTACAGGGGTGTCACCTACGAGCGGTACTTC.

This CDR3 is CASNKRSEQENTGELFF. In DNA form, the CDR3 reads TGTGCCAGCAACAAGCGGTCCGAACAGGAGAACACCGGGGAGCTGTTTTTT. This chain joins TRBV6-2 or TRBV6-3 and TRBJ2-2; the D gene could be TRBD1 or TRBD2 (5 bases each). There are 17 residues in the CDR3. V dropped 7 bases and J dropped 1 base, with 19 bases sitting between them. CDR1 is MNHEY and CDR2 is SVGEGT in the germline V gene.

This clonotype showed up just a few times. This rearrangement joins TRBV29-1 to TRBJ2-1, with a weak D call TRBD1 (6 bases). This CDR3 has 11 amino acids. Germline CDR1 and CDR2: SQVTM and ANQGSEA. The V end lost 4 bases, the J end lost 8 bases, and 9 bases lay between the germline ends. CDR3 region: CSVGGGDEQFF. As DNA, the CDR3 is TGCAGCGTTGGAGGGGGAGATGAGCAGTTCTTC.

CDR3 loop: CASSLTVGNQETQYF. As DNA, the CDR3 is TGTGCCAGCAGCTTGACCGTCGGCAACCAAGAGACCCAGTACTTC. The chain uses TRBV5-6 and TRBJ2-5; D is undetermined. V gave up 1 base and J gave up 0 bases, with 10 bases separating them. The CDR3 is 15 residues long. The germline CDR1 and CDR2 sequences are SGHDT and YYEEEE.

CDR3 nucleotides: TGTGCCAGCAGCGACCGGGACTCAGAAGCTTTCTTT. Translation: CASSDRDSEAFF. J is TRBJ1-1 and V is TRBV7-8; maybe TRBD1 (5 bases). This CDR3 is 12 amino acids long. V was pared by 5 bases and J by 8 bases, with 12 bases between. The germline gives CDR1 SGHVS, CDR2 FQNEAQ.